This T cell receptor (beta chain) was sequenced in a study of cytomegalovirus exposure and HLA in healthy donors. Trimming shortened V by 5 bases and J by 4 bases, and 11 bases separated the two germline ends. The CDR3 totals 13 residues. Germline assignment: CDR1 KGHSH and CDR2 LQKENI. The PCR used 60 Vbeta and 13 Jbeta primers. The repertoire was sequenced with immunoSEQ multiplex PCR; TCRdb's copy has only in-frame clones and lacks some. In the table there are 250,000 to 300,000 clones, roughly 86% of which are singletons. Study outcomes and limitations: It was reported that the classifier diagnosed cytomegalovirus status with high specificity and sensitivity in both the original and validation cohorts.

For this clone: Antigen specificity is unknown.

The TCR originated in a woman aged 40 to 50 in good health and CMV-seropositive. Source material: PBMCs. This chain joins TRBV18 and TRBJ1-1; TRBD1 is a possible D gene (5 bases). The CDR3 is CASSSGGGTEAFF. The CDR3 DNA reads as TGTGCCAGCTCATCCGGGGGGGGCACTGAAGCTTTCTTT.